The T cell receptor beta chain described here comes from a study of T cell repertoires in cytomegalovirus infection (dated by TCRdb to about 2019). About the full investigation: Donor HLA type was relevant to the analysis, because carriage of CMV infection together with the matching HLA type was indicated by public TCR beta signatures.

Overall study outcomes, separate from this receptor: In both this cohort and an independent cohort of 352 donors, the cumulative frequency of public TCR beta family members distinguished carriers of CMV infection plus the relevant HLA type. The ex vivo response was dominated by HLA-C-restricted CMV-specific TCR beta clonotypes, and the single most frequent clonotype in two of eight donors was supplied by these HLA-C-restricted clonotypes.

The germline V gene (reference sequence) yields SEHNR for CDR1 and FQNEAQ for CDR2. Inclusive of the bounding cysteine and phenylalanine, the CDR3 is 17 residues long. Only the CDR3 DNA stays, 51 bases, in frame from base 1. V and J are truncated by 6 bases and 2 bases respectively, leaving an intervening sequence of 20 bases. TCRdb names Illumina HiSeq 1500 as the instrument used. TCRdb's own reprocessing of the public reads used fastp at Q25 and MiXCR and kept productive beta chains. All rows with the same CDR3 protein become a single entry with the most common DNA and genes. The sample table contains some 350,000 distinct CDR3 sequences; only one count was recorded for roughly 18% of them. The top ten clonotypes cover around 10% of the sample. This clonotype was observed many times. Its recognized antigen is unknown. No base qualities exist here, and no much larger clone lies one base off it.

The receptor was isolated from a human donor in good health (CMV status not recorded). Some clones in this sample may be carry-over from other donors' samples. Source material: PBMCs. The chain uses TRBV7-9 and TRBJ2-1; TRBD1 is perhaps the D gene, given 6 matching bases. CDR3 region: CASRAREGTLTYNEQFF. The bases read TGTGCCAGCAGGGCTAGAGAGGGGACACTAACCTACAATGAGCAGTTCTTC.